Each of the 7 T cell receptor beta chains below was sequenced from the same sample in a study of T cell responses to AZD1222 COVID-19 vaccine. TCRdb's copy holds only in-frame clones and misses some; the assay was immunoSEQ multiplex PCR. Found here are about 99,000 clones, roughly 90% of them singletons; the top ten hold around a sixth. The sequences come from peripheral blood, collected on day 0 of AZD1222 vaccination. These receptors came from an adult in good health.

The chain employs TRBV6-5 and TRBJ1-4; TRBD1 might be the D (5 bases). The CDR3 loop spans 15 amino acids. The germline V gene has CDR1 MNHEY and CDR2 SVGAGI. V was pared by 6 bases and J by 0 bases, with 11 bases between. CDR3 residues: CASRGPVATNEKLFF. The CDR3, as DNA: TGTGCCAGCAGGGGGCCAGTTGCAACTAATGAAAAACTGTTTTTT.

The genes are TRBV10-3 and TRBJ2-3; 12 nucleotides match TRBD1. CDR3 length: 17 amino acids. Trimming cost V 2 bases and J 4 bases; bases outside gene matches: 7. CDR1 is ENHRY and CDR2 is SYGVKD in the germline V gene. CDR3: CAISEGRDRGLSDTQYF. As DNA, the CDR3 is TGTGCCATCAGTGAGGGCCGGGACAGGGGGCTTTCAGATACGCAGTATTTT.

The J gene is TRBJ2-3, the V gene TRBV18; TRBD1 matches at 7 bases. V gave up 3 bases and J gave up 2 bases; unmatched junction bases: 5. The CDR3 sequence is 15 residues long. CDR1 is KGHSH and CDR2 is LQKENI in the germline V gene. DNA for the CDR3: TGTGCCAGCTCACCCCGGGACAGAGTCACAGATACGCAGTATTTT. Encoded protein: CASSPRDRVTDTQYF.

This sequence joins TRBV20-1 and TRBJ1-1; weak D call: TRBD1 (5 bases). This CDR3 is 11 amino acids long. The germline V gene has CDR1 DFQATT and CDR2 SNEGSKA (reference sequence). V lost 6 bases and J 9 bases, leaving 14 bases between the germline ends. The CDR3 coding sequence is TGCAGTGCCTCTCAAGGGGTCCAAGCTTTCTTT. Translating it yields CSASQGVQAFF.

V and J are TRBV3-1 (or the pseudogene TRBV3-2) and TRBJ1-2; 11 nucleotides match TRBD1. The length of the CDR3 is 16 residues. The germline CDR1 and CDR2 sequences are LGHDT and YNNKEL (reference sequence). Losses at the gene ends were 2 bases for V and 7 bases for J; bases not matched to a gene: 9. The CDR3 coding sequence is TGTGCCAGCAGCCAAATTGGACAGGGGGCGCATGGTGGCTACACCTTC. Translation: CASSQIGQGAHGGYTF.

The gene calls are TRBV2 and TRBJ1-1; 10 bases agree with TRBD1. CDR3 size: 16 residues. V lost 5 bases and J lost 3; bases outside the gene matches: 9. Germline loops: CDR1 SNHLY, CDR2 FYNNEI. As DNA, the CDR3 is TGTGCCAGCAGTAAGGACAGGGGGGTAGGGGACACTGAAGCTTTCTTT. It is translated as CASSKDRGVGDTEAFF.

This sequence joins TRBV10-2 and TRBJ1-1; D may be TRBD1 (5 bases). V was pared by 8 bases and J by 0 bases, with 13 bases between. CDR3 length: 14 amino acids. Germline CDR1 WSHSY, CDR2 SAAADI. The CDR3 DNA sequence: TGCGCCAGCGCCCAGCAGGGCCTGAACACTGAAGCTTTCTTT. Its protein is CASAQQGLNTEAFF.